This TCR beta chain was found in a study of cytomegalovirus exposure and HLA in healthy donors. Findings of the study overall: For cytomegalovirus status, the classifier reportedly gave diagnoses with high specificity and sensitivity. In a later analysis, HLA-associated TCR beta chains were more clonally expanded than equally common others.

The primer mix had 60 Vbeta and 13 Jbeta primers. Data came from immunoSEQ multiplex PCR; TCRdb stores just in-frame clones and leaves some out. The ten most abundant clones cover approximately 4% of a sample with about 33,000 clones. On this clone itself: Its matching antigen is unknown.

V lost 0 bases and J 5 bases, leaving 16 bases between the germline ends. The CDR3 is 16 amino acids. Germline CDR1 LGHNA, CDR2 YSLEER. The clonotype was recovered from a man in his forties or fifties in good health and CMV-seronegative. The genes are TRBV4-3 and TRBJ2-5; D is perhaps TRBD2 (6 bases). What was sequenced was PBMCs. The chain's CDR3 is CASSQDRGSVHETQYF. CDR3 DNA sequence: TGCGCCAGCAGCCAAGATCGGGGGTCGGTGCATGAGACCCAGTACTTC.